The clone carrying this TCR beta chain was seen more than once but under ten times. Germline V gene data show CDR1 as SGHTA and CDR2 as FQGNSA. The trim removed 5 bases at V and 7 bases at J, leaving 8 bases unmatched. CDR3 size: 16 residues. All enrollees were about 18 to 89 years old and from around 25 US areas. Clinical history as reported by participants underpinned cohort assignment. Only in-frame clones appear in the TCRdb table, and some are missing; sequencing was by immunoSEQ multiplex PCR. The sample lists some 70,000 clones; 85% to 90% were seen once. This entry comes from a study of blood T cell repertoires in COVID-19.

This chain joins TRBV7-2 and TRBJ2-1; 13 bases map to TRBD2. This TCR was sampled from a woman aged 35 to 49 who had recovered from COVID-19. Sequenced: PBMCs or T cells enriched from blood (not recorded which). CDR3 loop: CASSATSGGARNEQFF. The CDR3 nucleotides are TGTGCCAGCAGCGCTACTAGCGGGGGGGCTCGGAATGAGCAGTTCTTC.